This TCR beta chain was found in a study of blood T cell repertoires in COVID-19. Study details: Researchers got acute and convalescent COVID-19 samples from the United States, Italy and Spain. PBMCs, B-cell-depleted T cells, or T cells provided the cDNA or gDNA that made up the material.

Trimming shortened V by 3 bases and J by 0 bases, and 15 bases separated the two germline ends. The CDR3 length is 16 residues. Germline assignment: CDR1 MDHEN and CDR2 SYDVKM. Per the original data handling: Amplification with reference gene primers provided the estimates of nucleated cell counts. Generated by immunoSEQ multiplex PCR, the TCRdb table keeps only in-frame clones and is missing some. The D gene and trimming were derived from the DNA, and the V and J assignments and clone size from that table. This sample has roughly 54,000 clones, with about 84% found just once. The specimen was peripheral blood. This sequence originates from a woman in her fifties or sixties with acute or convalescent COVID-19. The chain has TRBV28 and TRBJ2-7; the D is unclear. The CDR3 sequence is CASSLVGGRSSYEQYF. The DNA for the CDR3 is TGTGCCAGCAGTTTGGTAGGTGGTAGGAGCTCCTACGAGCAGTACTTC.